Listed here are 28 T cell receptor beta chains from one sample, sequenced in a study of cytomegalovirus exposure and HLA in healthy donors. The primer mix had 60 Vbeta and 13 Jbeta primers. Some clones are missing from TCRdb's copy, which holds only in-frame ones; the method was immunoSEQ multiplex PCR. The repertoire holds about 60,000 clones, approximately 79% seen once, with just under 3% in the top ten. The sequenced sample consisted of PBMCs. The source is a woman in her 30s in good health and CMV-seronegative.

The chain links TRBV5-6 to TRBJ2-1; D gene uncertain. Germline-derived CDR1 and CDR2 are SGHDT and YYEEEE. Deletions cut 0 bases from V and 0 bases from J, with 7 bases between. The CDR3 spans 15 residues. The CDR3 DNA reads TGTGCCAGCAGCTTGGTCGGTAGCTCCTACAATGAGCAGTTCTTC. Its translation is CASSLVGSSYNEQFF.

In nucleotides, the CDR3 is TGTGCCAGCTCAACGGCGGAGAACACTGAAGCTTTCTTT. Its protein is CASSTAENTEAFF. The chain uses TRBV18 and TRBJ1-1, with D unresolved. CDR1 and CDR2 from the germline V gene are KGHSH and LQKENI. The CDR3 sequence is 13 residues long. The ends were cut back, 5 bases at V and 1 base at J, with 8 bases in the middle.

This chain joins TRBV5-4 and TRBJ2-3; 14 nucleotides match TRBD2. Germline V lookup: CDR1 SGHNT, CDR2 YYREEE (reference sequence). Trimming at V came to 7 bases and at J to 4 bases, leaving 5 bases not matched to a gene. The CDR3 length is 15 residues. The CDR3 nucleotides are TGTGCCAGCGGCCCGACTAGCGGGGGGGCAGATACGCAGTATTTT. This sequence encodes CASGPTSGGADTQYF.

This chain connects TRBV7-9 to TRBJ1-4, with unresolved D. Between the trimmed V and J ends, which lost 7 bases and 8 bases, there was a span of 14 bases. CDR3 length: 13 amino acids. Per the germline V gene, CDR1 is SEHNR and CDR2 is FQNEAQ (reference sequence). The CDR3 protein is CASTLTREEKLFF. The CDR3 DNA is TGTGCCAGCACCCTGACCCGGGAAGAAAAACTGTTTTTT.

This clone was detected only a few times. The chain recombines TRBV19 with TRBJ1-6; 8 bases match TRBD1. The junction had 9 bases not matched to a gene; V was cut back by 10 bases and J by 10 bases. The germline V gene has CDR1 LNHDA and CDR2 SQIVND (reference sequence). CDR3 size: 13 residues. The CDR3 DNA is TGTGCCACCAGGACAGGGATAGGATCACCCCTCCACTTT. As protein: CATRTGIGSPLHF.

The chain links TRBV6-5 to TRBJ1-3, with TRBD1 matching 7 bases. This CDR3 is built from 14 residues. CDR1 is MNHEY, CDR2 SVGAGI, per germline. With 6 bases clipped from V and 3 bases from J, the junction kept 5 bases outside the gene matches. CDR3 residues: CASRRQGSGNTIYF. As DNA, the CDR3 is TGTGCCAGCAGACGACAGGGAAGTGGAAACACCATATATTTT.

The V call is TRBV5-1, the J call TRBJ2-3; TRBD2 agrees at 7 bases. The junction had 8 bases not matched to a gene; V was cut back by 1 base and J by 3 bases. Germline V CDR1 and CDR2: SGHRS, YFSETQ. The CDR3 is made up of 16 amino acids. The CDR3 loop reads CASSLRERGGTDTQYF. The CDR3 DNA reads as TGCGCCAGCAGCTTGCGGGAGCGGGGTGGAACAGATACGCAGTATTTT. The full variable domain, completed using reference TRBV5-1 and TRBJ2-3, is KAGVTQTPRYLIKTRGQQVTLSCSPISGHRSVSWYQQTPGQGLQFLFEYFSETQRNKGNFPGRFSGRQFSNSRSEMNVSTLELGDSALYLCASSLRERGGTDTQYFGPGTRLTVL.

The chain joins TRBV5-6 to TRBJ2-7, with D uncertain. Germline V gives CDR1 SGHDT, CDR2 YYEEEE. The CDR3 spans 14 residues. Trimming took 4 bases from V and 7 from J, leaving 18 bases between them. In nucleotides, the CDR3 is TGTGCCAGCAGCCCAGGCCCTCCAGGTGAGGAGCAGTACTTC. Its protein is CASSPGPPGEEQYF.

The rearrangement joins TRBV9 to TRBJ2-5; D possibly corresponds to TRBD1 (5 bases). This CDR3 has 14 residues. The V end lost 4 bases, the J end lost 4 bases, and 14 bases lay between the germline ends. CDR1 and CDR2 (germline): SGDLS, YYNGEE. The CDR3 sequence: CASSPRTGSETQYF. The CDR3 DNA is TGTGCCAGCAGCCCCCGTACAGGCTCAGAGACCCAGTACTTC. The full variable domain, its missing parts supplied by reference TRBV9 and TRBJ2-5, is DSGVTQTPKHLITATGQRVTLRCSPRSGDLSVYWYQQSLDQGLQFLIQYYNGEERAKGNILERFSAQQFPDLHSELNLSSLELGDSALYFCASSPRTGSETQYFGPGTRLLVL.

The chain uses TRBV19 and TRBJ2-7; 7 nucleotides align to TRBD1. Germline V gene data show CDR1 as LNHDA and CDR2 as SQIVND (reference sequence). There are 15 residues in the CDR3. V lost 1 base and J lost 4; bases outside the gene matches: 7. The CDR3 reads CASSIGGTALYEQYF. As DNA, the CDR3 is TGTGCCAGTAGTATAGGTGGGACAGCACTTTACGAGCAGTACTTC. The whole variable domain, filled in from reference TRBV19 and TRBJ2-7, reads DGGITQSPKYLFRKEGQNVTLSCEQNLNHDAMYWYRQDPGQGLRLIYYSQIVNDFQKGDIAEGYSVSREKKESFPLTVTSAQKNPTAFYLCASSIGGTALYEQYFGPGTRLTVT.

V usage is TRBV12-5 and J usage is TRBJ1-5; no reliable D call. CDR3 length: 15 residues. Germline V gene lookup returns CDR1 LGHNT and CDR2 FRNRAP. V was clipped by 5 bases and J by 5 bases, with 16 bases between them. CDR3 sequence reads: CASGPSRTVDQPQHF. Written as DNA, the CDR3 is TGTGCTAGTGGTCCCTCCCGGACTGTCGATCAGCCCCAGCATTTT.

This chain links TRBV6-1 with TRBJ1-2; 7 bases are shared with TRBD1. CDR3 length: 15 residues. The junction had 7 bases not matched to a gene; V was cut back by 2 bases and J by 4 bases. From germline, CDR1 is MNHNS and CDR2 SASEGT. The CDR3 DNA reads TGTGCCAGCAGTGAATTTTCCGGGACAGTCTATGGCTACACCTTC. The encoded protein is CASSEFSGTVYGYTF.

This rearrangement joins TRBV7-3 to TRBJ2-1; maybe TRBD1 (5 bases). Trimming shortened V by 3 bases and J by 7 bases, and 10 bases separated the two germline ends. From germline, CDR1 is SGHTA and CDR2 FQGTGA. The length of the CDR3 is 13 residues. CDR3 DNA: TGTGCCAGCAGCTTCACAGGTTGGAATGAGCAGTTCTTC. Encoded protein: CASSFTGWNEQFF.

The CDR3 is CASRTGLATEAFF. CDR3 in DNA: TGTGCCAGCAGGACAGGGTTGGCCACTGAAGCTTTCTTT. The J gene is TRBJ1-1, the V gene TRBV25-1, with 7 nucleotides matching TRBD1. The CDR3 has 13 amino acids. Germline-derived CDR1 and CDR2 are MGHDK and SYGVNS. The V gene end was trimmed by 6 bases and the J gene end by 4 bases; junction bases not matched to a gene: 5.

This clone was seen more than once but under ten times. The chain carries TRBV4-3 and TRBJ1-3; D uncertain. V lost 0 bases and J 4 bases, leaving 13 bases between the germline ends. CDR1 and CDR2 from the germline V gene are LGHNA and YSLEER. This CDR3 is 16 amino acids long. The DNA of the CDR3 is TGCGCCAGCAGCCAAGATAGGACGGGGTCAGGAAACACCATATATTTT. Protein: CASSQDRTGSGNTIYF.

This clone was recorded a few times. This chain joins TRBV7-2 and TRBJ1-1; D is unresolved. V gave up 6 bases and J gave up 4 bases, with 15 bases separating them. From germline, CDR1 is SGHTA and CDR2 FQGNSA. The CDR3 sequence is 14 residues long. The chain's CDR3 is CASRDLGSLTEAFF. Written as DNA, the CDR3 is TGTGCCAGCAGGGATTTGGGCAGCCTCACTGAAGCTTTCTTT.

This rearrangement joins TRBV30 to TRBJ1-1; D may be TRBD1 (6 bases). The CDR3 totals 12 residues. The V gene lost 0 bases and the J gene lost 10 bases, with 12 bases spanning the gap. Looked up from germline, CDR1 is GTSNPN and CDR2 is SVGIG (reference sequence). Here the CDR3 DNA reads TGTGCCTGGAGTGTACTGAGGGGGGGAGCTTTCTTT. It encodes CAWSVLRGGAFF. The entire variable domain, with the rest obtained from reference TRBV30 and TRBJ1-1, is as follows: SQTIHQWPATLVQPVGSPLSLECTVEGTSNPNLYWYRQAAGRGLQLLFYSVGIGQISSEVPQNLSASRPQDRQFILSSKKLLLSDSGFYLCAWSVLRGGAFFGQGTRLTVV.

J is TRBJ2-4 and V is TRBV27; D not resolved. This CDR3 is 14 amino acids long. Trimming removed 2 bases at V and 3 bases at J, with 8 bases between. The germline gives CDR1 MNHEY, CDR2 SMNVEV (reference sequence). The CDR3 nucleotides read TGTGCCAGCAGTTTAGTAGGAGACAAAAACATTCAGTACTTC. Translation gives CASSLVGDKNIQYF.

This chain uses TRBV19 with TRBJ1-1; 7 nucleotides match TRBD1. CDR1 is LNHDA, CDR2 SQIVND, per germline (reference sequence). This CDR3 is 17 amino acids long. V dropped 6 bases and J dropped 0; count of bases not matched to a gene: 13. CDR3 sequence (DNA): TGTGCCAGTAGGAACACTCCGGGACAGCTTATGAACACTGAAGCTTTCTTT. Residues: CASRNTPGQLMNTEAFF.

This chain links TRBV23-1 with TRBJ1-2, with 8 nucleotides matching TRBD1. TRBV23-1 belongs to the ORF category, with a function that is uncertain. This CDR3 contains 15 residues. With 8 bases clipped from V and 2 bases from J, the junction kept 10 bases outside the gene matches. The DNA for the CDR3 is TGCGCCAGCCGTCGACAGGGGCCAACAAACTATGGCTACACCTTC. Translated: CASRRQGPTNYGYTF.

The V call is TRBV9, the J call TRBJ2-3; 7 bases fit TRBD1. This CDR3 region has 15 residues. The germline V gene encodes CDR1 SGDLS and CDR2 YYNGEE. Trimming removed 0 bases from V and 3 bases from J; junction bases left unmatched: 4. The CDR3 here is CASSVASGGTDTQYF. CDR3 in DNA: TGTGCCAGCAGCGTAGCGTCAGGGGGAACAGATACGCAGTATTTT.

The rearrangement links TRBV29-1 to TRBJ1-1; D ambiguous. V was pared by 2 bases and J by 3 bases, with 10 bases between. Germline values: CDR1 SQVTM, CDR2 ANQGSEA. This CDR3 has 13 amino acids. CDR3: CSVETSRDTEAFF. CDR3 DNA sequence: TGCAGCGTTGAAACATCGAGGGACACTGAAGCTTTCTTT.

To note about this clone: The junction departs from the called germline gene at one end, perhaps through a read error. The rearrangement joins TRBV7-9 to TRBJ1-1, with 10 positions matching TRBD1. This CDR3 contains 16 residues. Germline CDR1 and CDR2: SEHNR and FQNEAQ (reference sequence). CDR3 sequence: CSSSLVPGTGVVVAFF. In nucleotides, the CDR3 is TGTTCCAGCAGCTTAGTTCCCGGGACAGGGGTAGTCGTAGCTTTCTTT.

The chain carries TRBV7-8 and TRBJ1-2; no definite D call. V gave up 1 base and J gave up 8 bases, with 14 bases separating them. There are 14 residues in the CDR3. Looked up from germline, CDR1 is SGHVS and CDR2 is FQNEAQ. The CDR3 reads CASSLGAGRGGYTF. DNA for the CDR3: TGTGCCAGCAGCTTAGGTGCGGGCCGGGGAGGCTACACCTTC. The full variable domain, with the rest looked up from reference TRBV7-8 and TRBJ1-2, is GAGVSQSPRYKVAKRGQDVALRCDPISGHVSLFWYQQALGQGPEFLTYFQNEAQLDKSGLPSDRFFAERPEGSVSTLKIQRTQQEDSAVYLCASSLGAGRGGYTFGSGTRLTVV.

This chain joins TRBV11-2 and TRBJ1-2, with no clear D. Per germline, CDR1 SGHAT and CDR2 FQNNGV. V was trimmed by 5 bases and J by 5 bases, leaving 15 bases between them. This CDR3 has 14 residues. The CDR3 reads CASSPQGGSYGYTF. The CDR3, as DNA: TGTGCCAGCAGCCCGCAAGGCGGCAGTTATGGCTACACCTTC.

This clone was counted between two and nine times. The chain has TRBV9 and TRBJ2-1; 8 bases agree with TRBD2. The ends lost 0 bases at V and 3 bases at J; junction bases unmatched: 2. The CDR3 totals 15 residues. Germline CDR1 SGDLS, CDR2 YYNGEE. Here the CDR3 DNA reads TGTGCCAGCAGCGTAGCTAGCGGGCTCTACAATGAGCAGTTCTTC. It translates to CASSVASGLYNEQFF.

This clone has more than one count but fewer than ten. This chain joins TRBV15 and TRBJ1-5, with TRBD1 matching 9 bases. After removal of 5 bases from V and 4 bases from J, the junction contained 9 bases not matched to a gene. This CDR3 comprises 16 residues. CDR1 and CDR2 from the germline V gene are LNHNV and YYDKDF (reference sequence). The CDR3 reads CATSQTGGKLNQPQHF. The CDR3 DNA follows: TGTGCCACCAGCCAGACAGGGGGAAAACTAAATCAGCCCCAGCATTTT.

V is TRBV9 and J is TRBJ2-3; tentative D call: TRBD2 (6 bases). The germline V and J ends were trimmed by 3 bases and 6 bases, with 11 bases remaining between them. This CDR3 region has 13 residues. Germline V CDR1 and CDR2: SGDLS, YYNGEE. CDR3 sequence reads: CASSASVGDTQYF. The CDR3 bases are TGTGCCAGCAGCGCTAGCGTTGGGGATACGCAGTATTTT.